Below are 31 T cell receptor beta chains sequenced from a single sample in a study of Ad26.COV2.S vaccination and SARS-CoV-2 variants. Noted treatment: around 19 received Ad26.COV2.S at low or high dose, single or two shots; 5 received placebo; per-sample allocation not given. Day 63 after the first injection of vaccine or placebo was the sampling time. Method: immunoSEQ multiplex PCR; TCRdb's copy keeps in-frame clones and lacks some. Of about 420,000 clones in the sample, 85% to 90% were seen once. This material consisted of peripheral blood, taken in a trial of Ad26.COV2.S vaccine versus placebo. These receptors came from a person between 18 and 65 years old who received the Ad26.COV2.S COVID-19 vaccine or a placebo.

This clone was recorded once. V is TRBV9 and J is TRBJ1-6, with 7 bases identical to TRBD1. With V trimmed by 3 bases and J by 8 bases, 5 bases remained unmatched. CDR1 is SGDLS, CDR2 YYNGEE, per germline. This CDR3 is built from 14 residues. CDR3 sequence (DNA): TGTGCCAGCAGCGCACGACAGGGTGATTCACCCCTCCACTTT. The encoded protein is CASSARQGDSPLHF.

The CDR3 is CASSQEGAGGYEQYF. CDR3 sequence (DNA): TGTGCCAGCAGCCAAGAAGGAGCGGGGGGGTACGAGCAGTACTTC. The genes are TRBV3-1 (or the pseudogene TRBV3-2) and TRBJ2-7; 10 nucleotides match TRBD2. Germline V gene lookup returns CDR1 LGHDT and CDR2 YNNKEL (reference sequence). The CDR3 loop spans 15 amino acids. J was trimmed by 4 bases and V by 0 bases; bases with no gene match: 3.

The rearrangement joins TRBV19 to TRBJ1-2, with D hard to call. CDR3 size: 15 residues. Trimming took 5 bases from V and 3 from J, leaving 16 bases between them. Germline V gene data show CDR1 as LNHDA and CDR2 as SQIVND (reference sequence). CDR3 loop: CASSLYTGVDYGYTF. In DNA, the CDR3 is TGTGCCAGTAGTCTATACACGGGCGTGGACTATGGCTACACCTTC.

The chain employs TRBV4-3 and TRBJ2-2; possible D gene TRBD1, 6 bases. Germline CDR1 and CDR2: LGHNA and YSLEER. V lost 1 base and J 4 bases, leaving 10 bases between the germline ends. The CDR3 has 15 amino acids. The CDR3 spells CASSQAGQLTGELFF. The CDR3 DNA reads TGCGCCAGCAGCCAAGCGGGACAACTCACCGGGGAGCTGTTTTTT.

CDR3 sequence (DNA): TGTGCCAGCAGCTCCGAGGTAAAGCAGTTCTTC. Its translation: CASSSEVKQFF. The chain links TRBV7-9 to TRBJ2-1; D call uncertain. CDR3 length: 11 residues. The V end lost 4 bases, the J end lost 11 bases, and 9 bases lay between the germline ends. The germline V gene has CDR1 SEHNR and CDR2 FQNEAQ (reference sequence).

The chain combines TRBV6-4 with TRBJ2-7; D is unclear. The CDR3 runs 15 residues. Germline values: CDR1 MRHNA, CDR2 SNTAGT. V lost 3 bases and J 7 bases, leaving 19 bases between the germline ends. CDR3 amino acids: CASSERPSGAQEQYF. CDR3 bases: TGTGCCAGCAGTGAGCGTCCATCAGGTGCACAGGAGCAGTACTTC.

CDR3 nucleotide sequence: TGTGCCAGTAGTATTGGCGGGATGGGGGTAGGAATTCAATACGAGCAGTTCTTC. This encodes CASSIGGMGVGIQYEQFF. The chain combines TRBV19 with TRBJ2-1, with D tentatively TRBD2 (6 bases). Trimming shortened V by 3 bases and J by 10 bases, and 28 bases separated the two germline ends. The germline V gene encodes CDR1 LNHDA and CDR2 SQIVND (reference sequence). The CDR3 sequence is 18 residues long.

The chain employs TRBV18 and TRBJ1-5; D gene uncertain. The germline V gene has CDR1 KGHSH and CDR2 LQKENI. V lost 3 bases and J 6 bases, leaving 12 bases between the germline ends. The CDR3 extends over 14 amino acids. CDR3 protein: CASSPAGRFQPQHF. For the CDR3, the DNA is TGTGCCAGCTCACCTGCCGGGAGATTTCAGCCCCAGCATTTT. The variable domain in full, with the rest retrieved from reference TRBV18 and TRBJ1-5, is NAGVMQNPRHLVRRRGQEARLRCSPMKGHSHVYWYRQLPEEGLKFMVYLQKENIIDESGMPKERFSAEFPKEGPSILRIQQVVRGDSAAYFCASSPAGRFQPQHFGDGTRLSIL.

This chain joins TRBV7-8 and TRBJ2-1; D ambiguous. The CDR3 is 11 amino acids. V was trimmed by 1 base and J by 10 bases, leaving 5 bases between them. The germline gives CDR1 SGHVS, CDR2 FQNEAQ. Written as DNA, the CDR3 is TGTGCCAGCAGCTTAGTGGAAGAGCAGTTCTTC. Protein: CASSLVEEQFF.

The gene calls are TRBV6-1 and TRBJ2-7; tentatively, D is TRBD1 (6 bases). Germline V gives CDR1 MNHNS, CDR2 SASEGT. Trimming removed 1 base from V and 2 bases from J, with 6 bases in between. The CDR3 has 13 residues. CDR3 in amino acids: CASSEGTAYEQYF. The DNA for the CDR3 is TGTGCCAGCAGTGAAGGGACAGCCTACGAGCAGTACTTC.

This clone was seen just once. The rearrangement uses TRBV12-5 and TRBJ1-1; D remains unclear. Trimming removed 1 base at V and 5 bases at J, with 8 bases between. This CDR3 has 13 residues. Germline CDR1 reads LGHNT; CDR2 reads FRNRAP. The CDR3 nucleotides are TGTGCTAGTGGTTTGGAGGCTGGGACTGAAGCTTTCTTT. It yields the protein CASGLEAGTEAFF.

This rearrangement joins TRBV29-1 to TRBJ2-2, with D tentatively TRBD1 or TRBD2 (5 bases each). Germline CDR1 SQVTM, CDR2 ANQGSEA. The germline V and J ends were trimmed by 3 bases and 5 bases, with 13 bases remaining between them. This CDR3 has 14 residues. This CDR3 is CSVDGAWGTGELFF. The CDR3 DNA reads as TGCAGCGTTGATGGGGCCTGGGGGACCGGGGAGCTGTTTTTT.

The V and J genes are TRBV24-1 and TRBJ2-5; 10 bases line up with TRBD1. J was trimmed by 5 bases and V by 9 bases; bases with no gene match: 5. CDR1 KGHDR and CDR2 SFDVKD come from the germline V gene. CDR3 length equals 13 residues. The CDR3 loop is CATGTGDQETQYF. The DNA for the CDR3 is TGTGCCACCGGGACAGGGGATCAGGAGACCCAGTACTTC.

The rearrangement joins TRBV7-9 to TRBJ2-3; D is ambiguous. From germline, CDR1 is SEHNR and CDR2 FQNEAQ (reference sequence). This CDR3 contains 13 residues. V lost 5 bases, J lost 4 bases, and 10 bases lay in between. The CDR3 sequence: CASSPSFPDTQYF. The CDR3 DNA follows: TGTGCCAGCAGCCCCAGTTTTCCAGATACGCAGTATTTT.

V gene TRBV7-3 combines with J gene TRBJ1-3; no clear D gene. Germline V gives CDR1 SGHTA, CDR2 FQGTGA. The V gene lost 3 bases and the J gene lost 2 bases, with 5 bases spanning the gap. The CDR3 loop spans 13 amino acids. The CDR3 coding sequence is TGTGCCAGCAGCTTGGGCGCTGGAAACACCATATATTTT. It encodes CASSLGAGNTIYF.

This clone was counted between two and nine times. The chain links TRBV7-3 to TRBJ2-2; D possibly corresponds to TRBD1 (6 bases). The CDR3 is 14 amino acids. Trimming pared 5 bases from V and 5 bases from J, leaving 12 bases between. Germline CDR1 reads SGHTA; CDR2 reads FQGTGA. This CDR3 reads CASSPHRETGELFF. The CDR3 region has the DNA TGTGCCAGCAGCCCCCACAGGGAAACCGGGGAGCTGTTTTTT. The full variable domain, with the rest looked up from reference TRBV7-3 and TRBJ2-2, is GAGVSQTPSNKVTEKGKYVELRCDPISGHTALYWYRQSLGQGPEFLIYFQGTGAADDSGLPNDRFFAVRPEGSVSTLKIQRTERGDSAVYLCASSPHRETGELFFGEGSRLTVL.

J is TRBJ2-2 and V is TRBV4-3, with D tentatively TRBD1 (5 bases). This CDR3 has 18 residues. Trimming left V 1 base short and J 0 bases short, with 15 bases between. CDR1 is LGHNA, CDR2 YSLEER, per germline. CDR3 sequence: CASSQGPPDRTNTGELFF. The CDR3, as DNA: TGCGCCAGCAGCCAAGGTCCCCCTGACAGAACGAACACCGGGGAGCTGTTTTTT.

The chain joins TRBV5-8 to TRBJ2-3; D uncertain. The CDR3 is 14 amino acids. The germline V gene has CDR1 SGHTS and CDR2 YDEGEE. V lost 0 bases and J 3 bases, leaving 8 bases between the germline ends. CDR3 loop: CASSLGSPTDTQYF. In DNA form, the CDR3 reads TGTGCCAGCAGCTTGGGGTCCCCTACAGATACGCAGTATTTT.

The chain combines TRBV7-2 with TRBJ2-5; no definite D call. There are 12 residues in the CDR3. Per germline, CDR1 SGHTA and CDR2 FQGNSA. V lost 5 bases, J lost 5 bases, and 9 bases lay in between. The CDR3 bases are TGTGCCAGCAGCCGTCCGGCGGAGACCCAGTACTTC. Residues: CASSRPAETQYF.

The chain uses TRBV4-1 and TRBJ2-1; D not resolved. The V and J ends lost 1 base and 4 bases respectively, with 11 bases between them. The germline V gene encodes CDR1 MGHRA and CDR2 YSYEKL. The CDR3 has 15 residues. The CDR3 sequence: CASSQARGVYNEQFF. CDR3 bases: TGCGCCAGCAGCCAAGCCAGAGGCGTTTACAATGAGCAGTTCTTC.

The CDR3 loop is CASSTRQGGYQETQYF. The CDR3 bases are TGTGCCAGCAGTACCAGACAGGGGGGTTACCAAGAGACCCAGTACTTC. The rearrangement links TRBV7-9 to TRBJ2-5; 9 positions match TRBD1. Trimming removed 6 bases from V and 0 bases from J; junction bases left unmatched: 8. This CDR3 has 16 amino acids. Looked up from germline, CDR1 is SEHNR and CDR2 is FQNEAQ (reference sequence).

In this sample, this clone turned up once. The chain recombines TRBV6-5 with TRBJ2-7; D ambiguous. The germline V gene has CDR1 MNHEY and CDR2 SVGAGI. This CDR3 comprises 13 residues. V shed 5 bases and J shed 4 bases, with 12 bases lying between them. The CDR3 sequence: CASSRSPQYEQYF. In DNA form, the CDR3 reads TGTGCCAGCAGTCGCTCGCCGCAGTACGAGCAGTACTTC.

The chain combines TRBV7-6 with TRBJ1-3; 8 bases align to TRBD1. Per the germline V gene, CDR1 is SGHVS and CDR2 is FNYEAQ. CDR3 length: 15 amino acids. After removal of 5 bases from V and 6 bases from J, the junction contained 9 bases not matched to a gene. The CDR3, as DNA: TGTGCCAGCAGCCCCACCAGGGGGCCTGAAAACACCATATATTTT. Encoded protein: CASSPTRGPENTIYF.

The CDR3 DNA reads as TGTGCCAGCAGTTTTCGAGAGCAGTACTTC. Translation: CASSFREQYF. This sequence joins TRBV28 and TRBJ2-7; D unclear. The CDR3 extends over 10 amino acids. The germline V and J ends were trimmed by 3 bases and 7 bases, with 4 bases remaining between them. Germline V CDR1 and CDR2: MDHEN, SYDVKM.

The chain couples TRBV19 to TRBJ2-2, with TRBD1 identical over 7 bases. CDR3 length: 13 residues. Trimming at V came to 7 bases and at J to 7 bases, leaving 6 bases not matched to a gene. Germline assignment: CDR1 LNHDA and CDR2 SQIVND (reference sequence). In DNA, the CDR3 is TGTGCCAGTATTGCGACAGGGCACGGGGAGCTGTTTTTT. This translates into CASIATGHGELFF.

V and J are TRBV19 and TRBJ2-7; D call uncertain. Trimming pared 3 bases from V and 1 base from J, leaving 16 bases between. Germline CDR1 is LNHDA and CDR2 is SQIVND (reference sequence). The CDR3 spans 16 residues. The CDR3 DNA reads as TGTGCCAGTAGTATCGGGTGGGCAGACCCTTCCTACGAGCAGTACTTC. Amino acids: CASSIGWADPSYEQYF.

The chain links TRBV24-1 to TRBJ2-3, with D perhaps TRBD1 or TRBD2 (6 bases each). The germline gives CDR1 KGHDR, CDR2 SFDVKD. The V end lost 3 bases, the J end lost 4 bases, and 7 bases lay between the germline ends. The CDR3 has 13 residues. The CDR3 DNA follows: TGTGCCACCAGTGATAGGGGGGCAGATACGCAGTATTTT. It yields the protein CATSDRGADTQYF.

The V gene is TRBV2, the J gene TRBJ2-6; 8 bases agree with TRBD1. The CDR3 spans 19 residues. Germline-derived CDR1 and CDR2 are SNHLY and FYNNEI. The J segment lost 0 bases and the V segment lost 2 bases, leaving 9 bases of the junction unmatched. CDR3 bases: TGTGCCAGCAGTGAACTCGGGAGACAGGGGAACTCTGGGGCCAACGTCCTGACTTTC. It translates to CASSELGRQGNSGANVLTF.

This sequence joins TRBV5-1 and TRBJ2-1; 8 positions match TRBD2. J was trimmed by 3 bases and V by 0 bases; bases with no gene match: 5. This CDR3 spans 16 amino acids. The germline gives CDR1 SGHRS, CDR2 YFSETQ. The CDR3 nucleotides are TGCGCCAGCAGCTTGGGACCTAGCGGGCGCTACAATGAGCAGTTCTTC. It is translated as CASSLGPSGRYNEQFF.

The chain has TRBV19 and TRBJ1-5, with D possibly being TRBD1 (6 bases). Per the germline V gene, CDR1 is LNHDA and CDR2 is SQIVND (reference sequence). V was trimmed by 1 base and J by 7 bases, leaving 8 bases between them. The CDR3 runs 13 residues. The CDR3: CASSIGRGQPQHF. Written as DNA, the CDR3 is TGTGCCAGTAGTATAGGCAGGGGACAGCCCCAGCATTTT.

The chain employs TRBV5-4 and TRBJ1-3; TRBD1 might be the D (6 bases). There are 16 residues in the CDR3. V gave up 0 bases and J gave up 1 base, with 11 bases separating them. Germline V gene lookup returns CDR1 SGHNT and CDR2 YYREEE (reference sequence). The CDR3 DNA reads TGTGCCAGCAGCTTGGACTTACAGGGTTCTGGAAACACCATATATTTT. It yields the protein CASSLDLQGSGNTIYF.